This T cell receptor (beta chain) stems from a study of long-term antiretroviral therapy in people with HIV (dated 2022 in TCRdb). About the full investigation: The earliest samples were collected roughly a decade before the 2015 WHO recommendation for immediate ART, at a time when ART was usually postponed until CD4 counts fell. Of the roughly 31 participants with HIV, eleven were female. No cross-contamination during QIAcube processing was shown when test extractions of a monoclonal T-cell line were performed alongside a few dozen polyclonal samples. Whether ART initiation and durable HIV suppression were associated with changes in peripheral blood TRB repertoire composition and diversity was tested in a retrospective serial study. The cohort contributed roughly 200 cryopreserved PBMC samples from 30 adults with confirmed HIV infection, collected serially over a mean of about 6 years (range 1-12).

Inclusion was restricted to participants for whom at least one PBMC sample before ART initiation and at least two post-ART samples were available. Every participant with HIV received treatment in the United States of America. Before DNA extraction, cryopreserved samples of roughly 0.9-11 million PBMC were thawed and then washed. At the time of the earliest PBMC sample for each participant with HIV, ages ranged from roughly 23 to 60 years. PBMC samples were contributed by each participant from 1-4 timepoints before ART initiation and 2-8 timepoints after ART initiation, with a median of 7 samples. For every participant, serial HIV viral load, CD4+ T-cell count, ART history and demographic data were obtained. A Qiagen kit on a QIAcube was used to extract genomic DNA from unsorted PBMC, with samples processed in batches of 12. General study outcomes and caveats: Starting ART was linked to a significant rise in TRB diversity, yet even with long-term ART the diversity remained significantly lower than in transplant donor controls. Inferences about post-ART repertoire changes were limited because no data were available on ART adherence, viral resistance or therapy changes. The samples span the years 2004 to 2017, and the ART regimens used at that time may not be as effective as current regimens. Because pre-ART samples had limited cell numbers, profiling was done on unsorted PBMC rather than on sorted CD4+ and CD8+ T cells. Compared with controls, HIV repertoires had narrower CDR3 length ranges, and the network structure pointed to an antigen-experienced repertoire that shifted only slightly toward naive after ART. Expanded TRB clones identified before ART initiation dominated the repertoire at all time points, although this dominance fluctuated and declined in many PLHIV after ART. Owing to limited PBMC availability, only the TCR beta chain was sequenced, without alpha chain pairing.

Sequences MDHEN (CDR1) and SYDVKM (CDR2) are obtained from the germline V gene. The CDR3 starts with the cysteine, ends with the phenylalanine, and has 15 residues. Only the CDR3 DNA is retained, 45 bases long and in frame from the first base. Compared with germline, V lacks 5 bases and J lacks 6 bases; bases without a gene match: 9. Sequencing of the TRB variable region was done with the immunoSEQ hsTCRB v3.0 assay at survey level resolution. TRB sequencing targeted a depth of about 35,000-50,000 T-cell genomes per sample. An Illumina MiSeq with a v3 150-cycle kit was used to sequence the pooled TRB libraries. In the original analysis: Repertoire analysis was run in R within a reproducible Nextflow workflow that covered QC, data transformation and analysis. LymphoSeq2, an R package for AIRR-Seq data exploration, was used to implement custom analyses. A handful of samples that yielded fewer than 5000 total TRB sequences were excluded, so that fewer than 200 HIV repertoires were analyzed. Among the approximately 200 retained HIV repertoires, some 60 were collected before ART initiation and approximately 130 after ART initiation. Repertoires were downsampled to 5000 TRB nucleotide sequences, with summary statistics averaged over 100 downsampling iterations. The analysis kept only TRB sequences whose CDR3 regions were at least seven amino acids long. A Shannon entropy-derived clonality score and the Gini coefficient were used to measure diversity. Repertoire networks linked the top 5000 CDR3 amino acid sequences whenever two sequences differed by an edit distance of one. GLIPH2 predicted antigen specificity groups and MHC restriction for TRB CDR3 amino acid sequences. To flag known CMV, EBV, HIV or tissue antigen associations, CDR3 amino acid sequences were matched against VDJdb and McPAS-TCR. Pre-ART, post-ART and control groups were compared with Wilcoxon signed-rank tests and Holm-Bonferroni correction. The clones in this table, taken by TCRdb from immuneACCESS, are in-frame only. Not every clone is retained; where verified, under half of the shortfall comes from an unresolved V gene, and the cause of the rest is unknown. D and trimming were read from the DNA, whereas the V and J calls and clone size are those reported in that table. Across this sample there are about 25,000 clones, with around 88% seen only once. The top ten constitute 5.3% of the sample.

To note about this clone: Its specific antigen is unknown. Per-nucleotide qualities are absent, and no much larger clonotype sits a single base away.

The sequencing here drew on unsorted PBMCs, taken almost 4.6 years after starting antiretroviral therapy. The sequence links TRBV28 to TRBJ2-2; TRBD1 agrees with 7 junctional bases. The clonotype comes from a man aged 25 to 40 with HIV. Here the CDR3 is given as CASSKIQGDAGELFF. The bases read TGTGCCAGCAGTAAAATCCAGGGGGACGCCGGGGAGCTGTTTTTT.